Below are 23 T cell receptor beta chains sequenced from a single sample in a study of cytomegalovirus exposure and HLA in healthy donors (dated by TCRdb to 2015 to 2018). The library relied on the immunoSEQ multiplex PCR assay. The multiplex PCR relied on a mix of 60 forward primers for TCR Vbeta segments and 13 reverse primers for TCR Jbeta segments. The immuneACCESS repertoire file appears here via TCRdb, limited to in-frame rearrangements. These files lack a portion of the clones; in checked studies, under half of the deficit traces to unresolved V genes, and the cause of the others is not known. Recorded for this sample are approximately 160,000 clones; around four fifths of them occurred a single time. 1% of the sample is held by the ten biggest clonotypes. The sequencing input was PBMCs. The receptors stem from a woman aged 50 to 60 in good health and CMV-seropositive.

The rearrangement links TRBV5-1 to TRBJ2-5; TRBD2 matches 13 bases. This CDR3 region has 16 residues. V dropped 4 bases and J dropped 4; count of bases not matched to a gene: 7. The germline V gene encodes CDR1 SGHRS and CDR2 YFSETQ. The CDR3 DNA is TGCGCCAGCAGCCCCCGACTAGCGGGGGGAGGAGAGACCCAGTACTTC. This sequence encodes CASSPRLAGGGETQYF.

With respect to this clone: Relative to the germline gene, one junction end is altered; a read error may explain this. This chain links TRBV15 with TRBJ1-5; TRBD1 matches at 7 bases. CDR1 and CDR2 from the germline V gene are LNHNV and YYDKDF (reference sequence). The CDR3 is 17 amino acids. CDR3 residues: CATRREWTGAADQPQHF. As DNA, the CDR3 is TGTGCCACCAGAAGAGAATGGACAGGCGCAGCGGATCAGCCCCAGCATTTT.

A single count supports this clone. V and J are TRBV7-2 and TRBJ1-2, with 7 bases fitting TRBD1. In germline, CDR1 is SGHTA, CDR2 FQGNSA. Unmatched junction bases numbered 12, after V lost 4 bases and J lost 4 bases. The CDR3 is 16 residues long. The CDR3 coding sequence is TGTGCCAGCAGCTCCACCCGGGACAGCGGTTCCTATGGCTACACCTTC. Protein product: CASSSTRDSGSYGYTF.

This clone showed up just once. The rearrangement links TRBV27 to TRBJ2-5; TRBD1 matches at 10 bases. Germline assignment: CDR1 MNHEY and CDR2 SMNVEV (reference sequence). This CDR3 has 14 amino acids. Trimming cost V 7 bases and J 6 bases; bases outside gene matches: 8. The CDR3 sequence is CASTSGQGGQTQYF. The DNA for the CDR3 is TGTGCCAGCACCTCCGGACAGGGGGGACAGACCCAGTACTTC.

The CDR3 region is CASRSRRQGTNYGYTF. The CDR3 region has the DNA TGTGCCAGCAGGTCCCGACGACAGGGAACAAACTATGGCTACACCTTC. The V call is TRBV5-6, the J call TRBJ1-2, with 7 positions matching TRBD1. The V gene end was trimmed by 5 bases and the J gene end by 2 bases; junction bases not matched to a gene: 12. CDR1 is SGHDT, CDR2 YYEEEE, per germline. The CDR3 is 16 amino acids.

Only a few counts were recorded for this clone. The chain joins TRBV9 to TRBJ2-5; D might be TRBD2 (6 bases). Per germline, CDR1 SGDLS and CDR2 YYNGEE. V shed 0 bases and J shed 5 bases, with 11 bases lying between them. The CDR3 runs to 14 residues. CDR3 nucleotide sequence: TGTGCCAGCAGCGTAGATGGAGGGGTCGAGACCCAGTACTTC. Its protein is CASSVDGGVETQYF.

Remarks on this clone: Other nucleotide sequences in the sample specify the same CDR3. The chain couples TRBV7-2 to TRBJ2-7, with 8 bases lining up with TRBD2. The germline CDR1 and CDR2 sequences are SGHTA and FQGNSA. The ends lost 5 bases at V and 4 bases at J; junction bases unmatched: 4. The CDR3 consists of 13 residues. This CDR3 reads CASSQGLVYEQYF. In nucleotides, the CDR3 is TGTGCCAGCAGCCAGGGACTAGTTTACGAGCAGTACTTC.

The chain combines TRBV18 with TRBJ1-3; perhaps TRBD1 as D (6 bases). Per the germline V gene, CDR1 is KGHSH and CDR2 is LQKENI. V was pared by 1 base and J by 2 bases, with 9 bases between. The CDR3 spans 15 residues. The CDR3 DNA sequence: TGTGCCAGCTCACCACAGGGGGTAACTGGAAACACCATATATTTT. As protein: CASSPQGVTGNTIYF.

This clone turned up a few times. A far larger clone is off by one base, so a read error is likely. Other DNA sequences in the sample encode the same CDR3. CDR3 sequence (DNA): TGTGCCAGCGCCCCCTCCAGGAACACTGAAGCTTTCTTT. This sequence encodes CASAPSRNTEAFF. The chain has TRBV7-9 and TRBJ1-1; D gene unclear. The CDR3 totals 13 residues. The V gene lost 8 bases and the J gene lost 1 base, with 11 bases spanning the gap. CDR1 is SEHNR, CDR2 FQNEAQ, per germline (reference sequence).

The chain employs TRBV7-3 and TRBJ2-7; tentative D call: TRBD2 (5 bases). Per the germline V gene, CDR1 is SGHTA and CDR2 is FQGTGA. Trimming pared 5 bases from V and 0 bases from J, leaving 17 bases between. This CDR3 spans 16 amino acids. The CDR3 here is CASSRTGSSSSYEQYF. The CDR3, as DNA: TGTGCCAGCAGCAGGACTGGTTCCTCTAGCTCCTACGAGCAGTACTTC.

This clone has just a few counts. This chain links TRBV7-2 with TRBJ1-1; unclear D gene. Trimming took off 3 bases at V and 3 bases at J, with 14 bases between the two ends. Germline V gene sequence: CDR1 SGHTA, CDR2 FQGNSA. The CDR3 is 15 amino acids. The CDR3 sequence: CASSLTPGIDTEAFF. The DNA for the CDR3 is TGTGCCAGCAGCTTGACCCCGGGTATTGACACTGAAGCTTTCTTT.

This chain joins TRBV5-1 and TRBJ2-7; TRBD1 matches 7 bases. V lost 8 bases, J lost 0 bases, and 11 bases stayed unmatched. This CDR3 is built from 15 residues. The germline V gene has CDR1 SGHRS and CDR2 YFSETQ. As DNA, the CDR3 is TGCGCCAGTCGACAGGGTCTCGCAATCTCCTACGAGCAGTACTTC. Amino acids: CASRQGLAISYEQYF.

This clone has just a few counts. Germline is not matched at one junction end, which may reflect a read error. The V gene is TRBV7-9, the J gene TRBJ2-5, with 8 bases that match TRBD1. The DNA end is more similar to TRBJ2-7, so the J call may be wrong. This CDR3 has 15 amino acids. Germline V lookup: CDR1 SEHNR, CDR2 FQNEAQ (reference sequence). CDR3 in amino acids: CSSSPKDRDTYEQYF. In nucleotides, the CDR3 is TGTTCCAGCAGCCCAAAGGACAGGGATACCTACGAGCAGTACTTC.

The chain links TRBV7-2 to TRBJ1-1; D remains ambiguous. Germline values: CDR1 SGHTA, CDR2 FQGNSA. Deletions cut 7 bases from V and 4 bases from J, with 16 bases between. The CDR3 sequence is 14 residues long. The CDR3 coding sequence is TGTGCCAGCACCCGCAGTCGGGAGACCACTGAAGCTTTCTTT. This encodes CASTRSRETTEAFF.

The chain links TRBV5-4 to TRBJ1-2; D is unclear. Germline CDR1 is SGHNT and CDR2 is YYREEE (reference sequence). Trimming cost V 3 bases and J 2 bases, with 11 bases left between them. The CDR3 is 14 amino acids. As DNA, the CDR3 is TGTGCCAGCAGCTCCGACATTAAGAACTATGGCTACACCTTC. It encodes CASSSDIKNYGYTF. Full variable domain (rest looked up from reference TRBV5-4 and TRBJ1-2): ETGVTQSPTHLIKTRGQQVTLRCSSQSGHNTVSWYQQALGQGPQFIFQYYREEENGRGNFPPRFSGLQFPNYSSELNVNALELDDSALYLCASSSDIKNYGYTFGSGTRLTVV.

V is TRBV28 and J is TRBJ2-1; 10 bases map to TRBD1. CDR1 is MDHEN, CDR2 SYDVKM, per germline. The trim removed 4 bases at V and 8 bases at J, leaving 11 bases unmatched. The CDR3 is 16 amino acids. Here the CDR3 reads CASSSISPGQGYEQFF. For the CDR3, the DNA is TGTGCCAGCAGTTCCATCTCGCCGGGACAGGGGTATGAGCAGTTCTTC.

The rearrangement joins TRBV28 to TRBJ2-7; 7 positions match TRBD2. Trimming removed 5 bases from V and 4 bases from J; junction bases left unmatched: 11. The CDR3 totals 15 residues. Germline lookup yields CDR1 MDHEN and CDR2 SYDVKM. The CDR3 DNA is TGTGCCAGCAGTCCTCGTGGGAGGGAATTATACGAGCAGTACTTC. It codes for CASSPRGRELYEQYF.

The table lists this clone with a few counts. This chain joins TRBV13 and TRBJ2-5, with 7 bases matching TRBD1. CDR1 PRHDT and CDR2 FYEKMQ come from the germline V gene (reference sequence). This CDR3 is 17 amino acids long. Trimming removed 6 bases from V and 0 bases from J; junction bases left unmatched: 13. CDR3 in DNA: TGTGCCAGCAGTCCTCGGCCGGGACAGACGTACCAAGAGACCCAGTACTTC. Its translation is CASSPRPGQTYQETQYF.

This chain joins TRBV6-5 and TRBJ2-2, with a tentative D call TRBD2 (5 bases). CDR3 length: 12 amino acids. Germline lookup yields CDR1 MNHEY and CDR2 SVGAGI. V gave up 6 bases and J gave up 9 bases, with 11 bases separating them. CDR3 nucleotides: TGTGCCAGCAGGGCCGGGAACCGGGAGCTGTTTTTT. Its protein product is CASRAGNRELFF.

This rearrangement joins TRBV6-6 to TRBJ1-1; D ambiguous. The germline CDR1 and CDR2 sequences are MNHNY and SVGAGI (reference sequence). Trimming took off 7 bases at V and 10 bases at J, with 16 bases between the two ends. The CDR3 spans 12 residues. CDR3 amino acids: CASTRTRDRAFF. Here the CDR3 DNA reads TGTGCCAGCACGCGTACGCGAGATCGAGCTTTCTTT.

This clone was found a few times. The chain combines TRBV19 with TRBJ2-5; 7 bases agree with TRBD1. The CDR3 spans 14 residues. V dropped 7 bases and J dropped 5; count of bases not matched to a gene: 10. CDR1 is LNHDA, CDR2 SQIVND, per germline (reference sequence). The CDR3 loop reads CASTGGQALETQYF. The CDR3 coding sequence is TGTGCCAGTACCGGAGGACAGGCGCTGGAGACCCAGTACTTC.

V usage is TRBV28 and J usage is TRBJ1-5; TRBD1 agrees at 9 bases. CDR1 MDHEN and CDR2 SYDVKM come from the germline V gene. Trimming removed 7 bases from V and 4 bases from J; junction bases left unmatched: 20. This CDR3 region has 19 residues. The CDR3 DNA sequence: TGTGCCAGCACATCCCCACATGCCCGGGACAGGGAGTGGAATCAGCCCCAGCATTTT. It encodes CASTSPHARDREWNQPQHF.

The V and J genes are TRBV5-1 and TRBJ1-6; D remains ambiguous. Per the germline V gene, CDR1 is SGHRS and CDR2 is YFSETQ. The CDR3 consists of 17 residues. Deletions cut 4 bases from V and 6 bases from J, with 20 bases between. The chain's CDR3 is CASSLDLPSARNSPLHF. In DNA, the CDR3 is TGCGCCAGCAGCCTCGACTTGCCTAGCGCCCGTAATTCACCCCTCCACTTT.